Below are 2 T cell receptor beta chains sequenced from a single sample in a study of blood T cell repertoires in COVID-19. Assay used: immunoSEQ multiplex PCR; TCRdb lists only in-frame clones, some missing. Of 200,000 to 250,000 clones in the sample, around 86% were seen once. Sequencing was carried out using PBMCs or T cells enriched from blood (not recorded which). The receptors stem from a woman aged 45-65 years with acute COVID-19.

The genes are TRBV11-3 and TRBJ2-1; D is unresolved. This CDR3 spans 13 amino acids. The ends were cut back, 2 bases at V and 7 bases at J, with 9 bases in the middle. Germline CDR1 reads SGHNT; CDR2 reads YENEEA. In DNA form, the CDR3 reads TGTGCCAGCAGCTTAACAGCCTTGAATGAGCAGTTCTTC. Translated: CASSLTALNEQFF.

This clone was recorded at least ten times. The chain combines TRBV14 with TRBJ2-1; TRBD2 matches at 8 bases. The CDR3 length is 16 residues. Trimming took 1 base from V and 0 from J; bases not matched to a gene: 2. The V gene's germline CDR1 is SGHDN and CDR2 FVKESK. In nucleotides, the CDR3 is TGTGCCAGCAGCCAAGTAGCGGGAAGCTCCTACAATGAGCAGTTCTTC. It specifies CASSQVAGSSYNEQFF.